A single T cell receptor beta chain is shown here with its context. Its antigen is as yet unknown. Germline V CDR1 and CDR2: MNHEY, SVGAGI. The CDR3 spans 14 residues. J lost 2 bases, V lost 2 bases, and 2 bases had no gene match. The data were taken from a study of CD8 T cells in ankylosing spondylitis. Whole-study results and caveats: Prior work had noted some motif variants in reactive arthritis blood and synovial fluid. Clones linked with disease were CD8+ and fairly uncommon in the peripheral blood. Disease-associated clones were reportedly significantly overrepresented in matched ankylosing spondylitis synovial fluid.

Quantitative 5'-RACE with molecular barcodes was used to make the TCR beta libraries. TCRdb analysed the 5' RACE reads with MiXCR anew, one entry per CDR3 protein. The sample has approximately 250,000 distinct CDR3 sequences, under 30% seen once; the top ten hold over 0.55%. This clonotype originated in a male donor with ankylosing spondylitis or in good health (not recorded which). The specimen sequenced was blood, either unsorted or a sorted T cell fraction (not recorded which). The chain uses TRBV6-5 and TRBJ1-2; 7 bases align to TRBD1. The CDR3 loop reads CASSYDRENYGYTF. The CDR3 region has the DNA TGTGCCAGCAGTTACGACAGGGAAAACTATGGCTACACCTTC.